Following are 16 T cell receptor beta chains from one sample sequenced in a study of T and B cells in COVID-19 patients. BIOMED2 TRB-A/B primer pools were used in multiplex TRB PCR. TCRdb ran MiXCR on the multiplex PCR reads and lists one entry per CDR3 protein. Counted here are around 16,000 distinct CDR3 sequences, around a quarter occurring once; the ten biggest clones make up around 3.3%. TRB was amplified from around 250-500 ng of blood genomic DNA. The sample consisted of blood. Every receptor here comes from a human donor who had recovered from COVID-19.

The chain has TRBV4-1 and TRBJ2-5; D uncertain. From germline, CDR1 is MGHRA and CDR2 YSYEKL. Trimming took off 5 bases at V and 3 bases at J, with 10 bases between the two ends. This CDR3 spans 13 amino acids. The CDR3 spells CASSIRDEETQYF. As DNA, the CDR3 is TGCGCCAGCAGCATACGCGATGAAGAGACCCAGTACTTC.

The chain is built from TRBV4-3 and TRBJ2-5; D is ambiguous. Trimming left V 4 bases short and J 0 bases short, with 9 bases between. The germline V gene has CDR1 LGHNA and CDR2 YSLEER. This CDR3 is built from 14 residues. CDR3 sequence reads: CASSPMGYQETQYF. CDR3 nucleotides: TGCGCCAGCAGCCCCATGGGGTACCAAGAGACCCAGTACTTC.

Only one count was recorded for this clonotype. A much more abundant neighbour one base away suggests this may be a read error. The chain carries TRBV5-6 and TRBJ2-3, with a tentative D call TRBD2 (6 bases). Germline values: CDR1 SGHDT, CDR2 YYEEEE. The length of the CDR3 is 13 residues. The CDR3 region is CANSPEGSDTQYF. CDR3 sequence (DNA): TGTGCCAACAGCCCGGAGGGGTCAGATACGCAGTATTTT.

There are many counts of this clonotype. The gene calls are TRBV7-6 and TRBJ2-1; 10 bases line up with TRBD1. Per the germline V gene, CDR1 is SGHVS and CDR2 is FNYEAQ. The CDR3 loop spans 14 amino acids. With 1 base clipped from V and 9 bases from J, the junction kept 3 bases outside the gene matches. The CDR3 loop is CASSLGQGAFEQFF. The CDR3 DNA follows: TGTGCCAGCAGCTTAGGACAGGGGGCCTTTGAGCAGTTCTTC.

The genes are TRBV28 and TRBJ1-5; D gene uncertain. Germline CDR1 MDHEN, CDR2 SYDVKM. CDR3 length equals 13 residues. The germline V and J ends were trimmed by 8 bases and 3 bases, with 11 bases remaining between them. The CDR3 loop is CASGYGVNQPQHF. Here the CDR3 DNA reads TGTGCCAGCGGGTACGGGGTCAATCAGCCCCAGCATTTT.

The sample holds many counts of this clonotype. The V call is TRBV6-6, the J call TRBJ1-4; D might be TRBD1 (6 bases). This CDR3 is built from 14 residues. Trimming removed 4 bases at V and 6 bases at J, with 12 bases between. Germline values: CDR1 MNHNY, CDR2 SVGAGI (reference sequence). CDR3 in amino acids: CASSSDSWDEKLFF. The CDR3 nucleotides read TGTGCCAGCAGTTCGGACAGTTGGGATGAAAAACTGTTTTTT.

This clonotype is deemed medium-sized (0.01 to 0.1%). This chain joins TRBV27 and TRBJ2-7; a weak D match, TRBD2 (5 bases). Germline-derived CDR1 and CDR2 are MNHEY and SMNVEV (reference sequence). This CDR3 comprises 15 residues. Between the trimmed V and J ends, which lost 2 bases and 2 bases, there was a span of 13 bases. CDR3 DNA: TGTGCCAGCAGTTTACAAAATACGGGGACCTACGAGCAGTACTTC. It specifies CASSLQNTGTYEQYF.

Within the sample, this clonotype is medium-sized. The chain couples TRBV19 to TRBJ1-6; D is uncertain. Germline V gene sequence: CDR1 LNHDA, CDR2 SQIVND (reference sequence). The CDR3 loop spans 18 amino acids. V lost 6 bases, J lost 0 bases, and 18 bases lay in between. The CDR3 DNA reads TGTGCCAGTAGGTTTAGCGGATCGACGAGCTCCTATAATTCACCCCTCCACTTT. It specifies CASRFSGSTSSYNSPLHF.

The table lists this clonotype with a few counts. J is TRBJ2-3 and V is TRBV6-4, with TRBD2 matching over 12 bases. The trim removed 6 bases at V and 2 bases at J, leaving 3 bases unmatched. CDR1 and CDR2 from the germline V gene are MRHNA and SNTAGT. The CDR3 length is 15 residues. CDR3 region: CASSRTSGATDTQYF. Written as DNA, the CDR3 is TGTGCCAGCAGCAGGACTAGCGGGGCCACAGATACGCAGTATTTT.

This sequence joins TRBV6-5 and TRBJ1-1, with a possible D match to TRBD1 (5 bases). Germline V gene sequence: CDR1 MNHEY, CDR2 SVGAGI. The CDR3 has 16 amino acids. Trimming cost V 0 bases and J 6 bases, with 17 bases left between them. The CDR3, as DNA: TGTGCCAGCAGTTACTCTTCAACAGGTAGGGTGGCTGAAGCTTTCTTT. It translates to CASSYSSTGRVAEAFF.

This clonotype was recorded a few times. The chain is built from TRBV6-5 and TRBJ2-4; 7 bases are a match to TRBD2. V shed 2 bases, J shed 0 bases, and the junction held 4 bases outside the gene matches. Germline-derived CDR1 and CDR2 are MNHEY and SVGAGI. This CDR3 has 16 amino acids. CDR3 sequence reads: CASSYAGTKAKNIQYF. CDR3 sequence (DNA): TGTGCCAGCAGTTACGCCGGGACTAAAGCCAAAAACATTCAGTACTTC.

Judged by abundance, this clonotype is medium-sized. This chain joins TRBV6-4 and TRBJ2-2; the match to TRBD1 covers 7 bases. The CDR3 length is 15 residues. Trimming at V came to 3 bases and at J to 0 bases, leaving 1 base not matched to a gene. Germline V lookup: CDR1 MRHNA, CDR2 SNTAGT. The CDR3 region is CASSEGQANTGELFF. As DNA, the CDR3 is TGTGCCAGCAGTGAAGGACAGGCGAACACCGGGGAGCTGTTTTTT.

J is TRBJ1-6 and V is TRBV5-1; 7 bases are shared with TRBD1. The V gene's germline CDR1 is SGHRS and CDR2 YFSETQ. Trimming removed 3 bases from V and 0 bases from J; junction bases left unmatched: 3. The CDR3 covers 16 residues. In DNA, the CDR3 is TGCGCCAGCAGCTCGGACAGGAGCTCCTATAATTCACCCCTCCACTTT. This translates into CASSSDRSSYNSPLHF.

J is TRBJ1-2 and V is TRBV18, with TRBD1 as a possible D gene (5 bases). Germline V CDR1 and CDR2: KGHSH, LQKENI. Trimming removed 1 base from V and 6 bases from J, with 9 bases in between. This CDR3 is 13 amino acids long. The CDR3 coding sequence is TGTGCCAGCTCACCACAGGGGAGTAATGGCTACACCTTC. The encoded protein is CASSPQGSNGYTF.

In its sample, this clonotype ranks as medium-sized. J is TRBJ1-1 and V is TRBV12-3 or TRBV12-4, with D perhaps TRBD1 (5 bases). The germline V and J ends were trimmed by 1 base and 12 bases, with 12 bases remaining between them. There are 12 residues in the CDR3. CDR3 in DNA: TGTGCCAGCAGTTTAGAGCGGGGGTACCCTTTCTTT. The encoded protein is CASSLERGYPFF.

Within the sample, this clonotype is medium-sized. V and J are TRBV6-5 and TRBJ2-1; D may be TRBD2 (5 bases). CDR3 length: 18 residues. Germline CDR1 reads MNHEY; CDR2 reads SVGAGI. V dropped 6 bases and J dropped 0 bases, with 21 bases sitting between them. CDR3: CASREARMRAGSYNEQFF. The DNA for the CDR3 is TGTGCCAGCAGGGAGGCAAGAATGAGGGCAGGCTCCTACAATGAGCAGTTCTTC.